This T cell receptor (beta chain) was found in a study of graft-versus-host responses after intestinal transplantation. Method: immunoSEQ multiplex PCR; TCRdb's copy keeps in-frame clones and lacks some. In the table there are about 100,000 clones, about 88% of which are singletons. For this clone: Its antigen remains unknown.

This CDR3 region has 14 residues. The V and J ends lost 0 bases and 5 bases respectively, with 13 bases between them. Germline V gene lookup returns CDR1 GTSNPN and CDR2 SVGIG (reference sequence). Sequencing was performed on unstimulated CD4+ T cells sorted from spleen or lymph node cells, taken before transplant. The chain joins TRBV30 to TRBJ1-2, with no clear D. This clonotype was obtained from a human donor who was the organ donor for an intestinal transplant. The CDR3 sequence is CAWSVRHSGYGYTF. CDR3 nucleotide sequence: TGTGCCTGGAGTGTACGGCATTCTGGGTATGGCTACACCTTC.